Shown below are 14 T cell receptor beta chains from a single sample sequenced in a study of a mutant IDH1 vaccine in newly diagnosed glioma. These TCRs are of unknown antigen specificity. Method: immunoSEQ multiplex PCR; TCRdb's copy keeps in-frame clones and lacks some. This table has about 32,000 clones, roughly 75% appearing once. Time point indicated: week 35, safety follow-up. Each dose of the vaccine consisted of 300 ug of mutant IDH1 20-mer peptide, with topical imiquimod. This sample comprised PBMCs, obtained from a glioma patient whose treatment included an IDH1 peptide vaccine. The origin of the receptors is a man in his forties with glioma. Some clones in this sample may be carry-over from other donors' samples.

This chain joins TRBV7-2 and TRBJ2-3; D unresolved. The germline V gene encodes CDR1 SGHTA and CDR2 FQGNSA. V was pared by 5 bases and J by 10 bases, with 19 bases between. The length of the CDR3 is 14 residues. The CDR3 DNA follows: TGTGCCAGCAGCCCCCGACAAAGAGTGTACCCGCAGTATTTT. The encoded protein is CASSPRQRVYPQYF.

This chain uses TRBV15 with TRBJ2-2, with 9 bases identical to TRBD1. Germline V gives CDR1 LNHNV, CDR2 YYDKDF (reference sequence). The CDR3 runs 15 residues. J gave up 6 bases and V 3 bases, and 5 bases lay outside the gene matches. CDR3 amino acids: CATSRGDRVAGELFF. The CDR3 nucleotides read TGTGCCACCAGCAGGGGGGACAGGGTTGCCGGGGAGCTGTTTTTT.

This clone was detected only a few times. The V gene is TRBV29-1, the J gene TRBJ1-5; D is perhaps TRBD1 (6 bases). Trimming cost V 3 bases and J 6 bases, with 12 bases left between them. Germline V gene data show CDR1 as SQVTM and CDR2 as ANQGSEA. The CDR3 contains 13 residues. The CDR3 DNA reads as TGCAGCGTTGATGAGGGGGGTGGTCAGCCCCAGCATTTT. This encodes CSVDEGGGQPQHF.

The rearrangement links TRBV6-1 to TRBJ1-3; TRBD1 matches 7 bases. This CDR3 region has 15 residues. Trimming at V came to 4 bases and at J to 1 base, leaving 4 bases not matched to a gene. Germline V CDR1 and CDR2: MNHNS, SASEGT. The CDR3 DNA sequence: TGTGCCAGCAGTGTGGGGACAGATTCTGGAAACACCATATATTTT. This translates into CASSVGTDSGNTIYF.

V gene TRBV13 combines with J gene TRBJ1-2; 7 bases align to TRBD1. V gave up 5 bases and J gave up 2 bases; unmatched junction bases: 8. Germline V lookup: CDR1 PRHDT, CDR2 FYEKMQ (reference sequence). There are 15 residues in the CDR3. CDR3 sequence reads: CASSPTRGQNYGYTF. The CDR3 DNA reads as TGTGCCAGCAGCCCCACGAGGGGGCAGAACTATGGCTACACCTTC.

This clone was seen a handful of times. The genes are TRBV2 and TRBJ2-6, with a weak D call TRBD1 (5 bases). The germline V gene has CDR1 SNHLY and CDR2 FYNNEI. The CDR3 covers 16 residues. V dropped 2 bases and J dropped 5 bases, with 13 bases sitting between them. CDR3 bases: TGTGCCAGCAGTGAACGTGGGCAGGGTAGGGCCAACGTCCTGACTTTC. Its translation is CASSERGQGRANVLTF.

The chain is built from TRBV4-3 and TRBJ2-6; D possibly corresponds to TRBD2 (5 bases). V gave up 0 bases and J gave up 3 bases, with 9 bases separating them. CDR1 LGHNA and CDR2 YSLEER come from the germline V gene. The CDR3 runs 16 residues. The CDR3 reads CASSQDPGDGANVLTF. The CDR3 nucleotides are TGCGCCAGCAGCCAAGATCCCGGGGATGGGGCCAACGTCCTGACTTTC.

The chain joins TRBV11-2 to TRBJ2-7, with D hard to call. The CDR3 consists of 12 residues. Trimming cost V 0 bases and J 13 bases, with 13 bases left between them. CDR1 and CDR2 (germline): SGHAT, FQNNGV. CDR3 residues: CASSLDRLSQYF. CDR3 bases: TGTGCCAGCAGCTTAGACAGGCTGAGTCAATACTTC.

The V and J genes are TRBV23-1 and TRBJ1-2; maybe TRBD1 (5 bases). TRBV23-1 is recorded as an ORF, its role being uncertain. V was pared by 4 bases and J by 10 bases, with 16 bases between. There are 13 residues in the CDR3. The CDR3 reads CASSPGTDITYTF. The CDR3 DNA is TGCGCCAGCAGTCCAGGGACGGACATCACCTACACCTTC.

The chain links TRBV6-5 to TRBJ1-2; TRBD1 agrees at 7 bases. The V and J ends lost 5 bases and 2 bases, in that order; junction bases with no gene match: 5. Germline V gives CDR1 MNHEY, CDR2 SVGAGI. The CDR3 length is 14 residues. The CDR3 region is CASSRIQGNYGYTF. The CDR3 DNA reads TGTGCCAGCAGTCGAATACAGGGGAACTATGGCTACACCTTC.

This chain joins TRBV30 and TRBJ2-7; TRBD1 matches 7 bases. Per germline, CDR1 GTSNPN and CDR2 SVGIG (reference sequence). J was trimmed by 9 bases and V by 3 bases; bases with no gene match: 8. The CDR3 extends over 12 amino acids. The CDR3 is CAWSSTGYVQYF. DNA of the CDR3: TGTGCCTGGAGCTCGACAGGGTATGTGCAGTACTTC.

CDR3 sequence reads: CASSIYSGVRETQYF. CDR3 coding DNA: TGTGCCAGCAGCATCTACAGCGGGGTTCGGGAGACCCAGTACTTC. The J gene is TRBJ2-5, the V gene TRBV5-6; TRBD2 matches at 7 bases. V was clipped by 4 bases and J by 5 bases; unmatched bases: 11. The CDR3 runs to 15 residues. Per germline, CDR1 SGHDT and CDR2 YYEEEE.

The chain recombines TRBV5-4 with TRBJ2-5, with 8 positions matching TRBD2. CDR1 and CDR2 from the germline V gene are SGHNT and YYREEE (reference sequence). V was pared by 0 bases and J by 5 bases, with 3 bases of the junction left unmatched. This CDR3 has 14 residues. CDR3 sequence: CASSLVGGGETQYF. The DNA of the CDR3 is TGTGCCAGCAGCTTGGTCGGCGGGGGGGAGACCCAGTACTTC.

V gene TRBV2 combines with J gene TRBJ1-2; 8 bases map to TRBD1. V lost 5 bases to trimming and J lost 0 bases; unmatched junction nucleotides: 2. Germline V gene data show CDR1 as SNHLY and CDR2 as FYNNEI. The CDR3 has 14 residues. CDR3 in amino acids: CASSWDRSNYGYTF. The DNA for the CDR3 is TGTGCCAGCAGTTGGGACAGGTCTAACTATGGCTACACCTTC.